This record covers a single T cell receptor (beta chain). CDR1 SGHAT and CDR2 FQNNGV come from the germline V gene. This CDR3 is built from 15 residues. Trimming stripped 6 bases from V and 2 bases from J, with 15 bases between. Profiling relied on immunoSEQ multiplex PCR, and the TCRdb table lists in-frame clones only, not all of them. The sample has about 73,000 clones; around 83% are singletons. This sample was included in a study of blood T cell repertoires in COVID-19. On the study more broadly: PBMCs, B-cell-depleted T cells, or T cells provided the cDNA or gDNA that made up the material.

This receptor was obtained from a man aged 45 to 65 with active COVID-19. The sample taken for sequencing was peripheral blood. The rearrangement joins TRBV11-2 to TRBJ2-3; D gene ambiguous. CDR3 DNA sequence: TGTGCCAGCAGTTCACAGCTCCAACCCACAGATACGCAGTATTTT. The encoded protein is CASSSQLQPTDTQYF.